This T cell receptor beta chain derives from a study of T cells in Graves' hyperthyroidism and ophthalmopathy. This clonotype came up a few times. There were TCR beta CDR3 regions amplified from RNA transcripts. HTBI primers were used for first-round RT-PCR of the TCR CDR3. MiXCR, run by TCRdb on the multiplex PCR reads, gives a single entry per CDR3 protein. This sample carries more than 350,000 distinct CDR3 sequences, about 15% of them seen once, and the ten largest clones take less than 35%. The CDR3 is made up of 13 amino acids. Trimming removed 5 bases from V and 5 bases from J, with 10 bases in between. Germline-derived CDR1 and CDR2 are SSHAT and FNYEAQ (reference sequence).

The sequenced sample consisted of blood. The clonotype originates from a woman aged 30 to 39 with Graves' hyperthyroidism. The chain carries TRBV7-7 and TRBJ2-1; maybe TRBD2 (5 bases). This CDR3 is CASSPGENNEQFF. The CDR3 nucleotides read TGTGCCAGCAGCCCCGGGGAGAACAATGAGCAGTTCTTC.